This entry is about one TCR beta chain. With V trimmed by 6 bases and J by 4 bases, 5 bases remained unmatched. The CDR3 has 14 amino acids. CDR1 LNHDA and CDR2 SQIVND come from the germline V gene (reference sequence). The data were taken from a study of blood T cell repertoires in COVID-19. Study in general: The United States, Italy and Spain provided the acute and convalescent COVID-19 samples.

Study processing details: Reference gene primers were amplified, and this amplification served to estimate nucleated cell counts. The protocol was immunoSEQ multiplex PCR, while the TCRdb copy is restricted to in-frame clones and leaves out a portion. V and J calls and clone size are given by that table; D and trimming were obtained from the DNA. Here the sample spans some 180,000 clones, 89% being singletons. The sample consisted of peripheral blood. This rearrangement joins TRBV19 to TRBJ2-3, with TRBD1 identical over 9 bases. The receptor comes from a man between 40 and 49 years old with acute or convalescent COVID-19. CDR3 region: CASRGQGTPDTQYF. In DNA, the CDR3 is TGTGCCAGTAGGGGACAGGGAACTCCAGATACGCAGTATTTT.